Detailed here is one T cell receptor (beta chain). What it recognizes is unknown. This specimen belongs to a study of T cells in Graves' hyperthyroidism and ophthalmopathy. Study-wide results and limits: Clonotypes that were expanded in thyroid above 0.001 mostly appeared in blood too. A model of 13 V-J pairs discriminated ophthalmopathy from stable hyperthyroidism. The model identified upcoming ophthalmopathy a median approximately 6.5 months ahead of onset.

The CDR3 regions of TCR beta were amplified from RNA transcripts. In the first-round RT-PCR of the TCR CDR3, the HTBI primer set was used. TCRdb re-analysed the multiplex PCR reads in MiXCR, keeping a single row per CDR3 protein. The sample shows some 490,000 distinct CDR3 sequences, 15% to 20% of them seen only once. The length of the CDR3 is 14 residues. V lost 7 bases and J lost 7; bases outside the gene matches: 10. Germline V gene data show CDR1 as MNHEY and CDR2 as SVGEGT. The chain recombines TRBV6-2 or TRBV6-3 with TRBJ2-1, with 7 bases lining up with TRBD2. The sequence was obtained from a woman aged 25 to 39 with Graves' ophthalmopathy. The specimen sequenced was blood. CDR3 region: CASTQAGWGNEQFF. The CDR3 nucleotides are TGTGCCAGCACCCAAGCGGGATGGGGAAATGAGCAGTTCTTC.